These T cell receptor beta chains were read from a single sample in a study of T cell changes during pregnancy in multiple sclerosis. Clones were read by immunoSEQ multiplex PCR, and TCRdb kept only the in-frame ones, dropping some. The table includes tens of thousands of clones, over 80% detected once. The specimen was peripheral blood, collected in the first trimester of pregnancy. The source of these receptors is a female donor with multiple sclerosis, enrolled in a pregnancy study. CDR3s include the opening cysteine and the closing phenylalanine or tryptophan. The D gene is left open where the match is weak. Some rows mark clone size as missing; the rest say once, few, many or name a class of expanded clone.

cdr3_nt: TGCAGCGTTGCGGACACTGAAGCTTTCTTT; cdr3_aa: CSVADTEAFF; v_call: TRBV29-1; clone_size: -; j_call: TRBJ1-1; d_call: -
cdr3_nt: TGTGCCAGCAGTTTAGCGGGAGCCCCCTACGAGCAGTACTTC; cdr3_aa: CASSLAGAPYEQYF; v_call: TRBV2; clone_size: -; j_call: TRBJ2-7; d_call: TRBD2
cdr3_nt: TGTGCCACCAGCAGAGATTCCCTGGAGTCGACTGAAGCTTTCTTT; cdr3_aa: CATSRDSLESTEAFF; v_call: TRBV15; clone_size: -; j_call: TRBJ1-1; d_call: -
cdr3_nt: TGCGCCAGCAGCTCCGGGACAGCGAACACTGAAGCTTTCTTT; cdr3_aa: CASSSGTANTEAFF; v_call: TRBV5-1; clone_size: few; j_call: TRBJ1-1; d_call: TRBD1
cdr3_nt: TGTGCCAGCAGTGAGCCCGGGCGCGGGGAGACCCAGTACTTC; cdr3_aa: CASSEPGRGETQYF; v_call: TRBV25-1; clone_size: -; j_call: TRBJ2-5; d_call: -
cdr3_nt: TGTGCCAGCAGCTCCAGCACAGAGGCGGGGGGGGCAGATACGCAGTATTTT; cdr3_aa: CASSSSTEAGGADTQYF; v_call: TRBV7-9; clone_size: -; j_call: TRBJ2-3; d_call: TRBD2
cdr3_nt: TGTGCCAGCACCCGGACGGGGGGCGAGTATGGCTACACCTTC; cdr3_aa: CASTRTGGEYGYTF; v_call: TRBV2; clone_size: once; j_call: TRBJ1-2; d_call: -
cdr3_nt: TGTGCCAGCTCCCCTAGGACAGGGCTCTATGGCTACACCTTC; cdr3_aa: CASSPRTGLYGYTF; v_call: TRBV18; clone_size: -; j_call: TRBJ1-2; d_call: TRBD1
cdr3_nt: TGTGCCAGCAGCCCTCAAGGACAGGGCTACGAGCAGTACTTC; cdr3_aa: CASSPQGQGYEQYF; v_call: TRBV7-9; clone_size: -; j_call: TRBJ2-7; d_call: TRBD1
cdr3_nt: TGTGCCAGCAGCTTATGGGGGCGGGAGACCCAGTACTTC; cdr3_aa: CASSLWGRETQYF; v_call: TRBV11-2; clone_size: -; j_call: TRBJ2-5; d_call: -
cdr3_nt: TGTGCCAGCAGTTCCTTTGACGCCCGGGACAGGAGCCATGGGCAGTACTTC; cdr3_aa: CASSSFDARDRSHGQYF; v_call: TRBV28; clone_size: few; j_call: TRBJ2-7; d_call: TRBD1
cdr3_nt: TGTGCCAGCAGTGGAGAGGACAGTAGCTACACCTTC; cdr3_aa: CASSGEDSSYTF; v_call: TRBV28; clone_size: few; j_call: TRBJ1-2; d_call: -
cdr3_nt: TGTGCCATCAGTAGGCAGGGTGGGACAGATACGCAGTATTTT; cdr3_aa: CAISRQGGTDTQYF; v_call: TRBV10-3; clone_size: once; j_call: TRBJ2-3; d_call: -
cdr3_nt: TGTGCCAGCAGCCTACCGGGGACTTCCTACGAGCAGTACTTC; cdr3_aa: CASSLPGTSYEQYF; v_call: TRBV28; clone_size: -; j_call: TRBJ2-7; d_call: -
cdr3_nt: TGTGCCAGCAGTTCCGTAGCGGGGGGGCCGCTCTTC; cdr3_aa: CASSSVAGGPLF; v_call: TRBV27; clone_size: -; j_call: TRBJ2-1; d_call: TRBD2
cdr3_nt: TGTGCCAGCAGCTTCGACACCGTTTCTGGCTACACCTTC; cdr3_aa: CASSFDTVSGYTF; v_call: TRBV2; clone_size: -; j_call: TRBJ1-2; d_call: -
cdr3_nt: TGTGCCAGCAGTCGCTCGCTTCTAGCGCAGATCTACGAGCAGTACTTC; cdr3_aa: CASSRSLLAQIYEQYF; v_call: TRBV28; clone_size: -; j_call: TRBJ2-7; d_call: -
cdr3_nt: TGTGCCTGGAGTACAGGGTGGAACAATGAGCAGTTCTTC; cdr3_aa: CAWSTGWNNEQFF; v_call: TRBV30; clone_size: few; j_call: TRBJ2-1; d_call: -
cdr3_nt: TGTGCCAGTAGTATGGGGAGGGGAGCTGGGGGGGATACGCAGTATTTT; cdr3_aa: CASSMGRGAGGDTQYF; v_call: TRBV19; clone_size: -; j_call: TRBJ2-3; d_call: TRBD2
cdr3_nt: TGTGCCAGCAGCCTCGACAGGTACTATGGCTACACCTTC; cdr3_aa: CASSLDRYYGYTF; v_call: TRBV5-5; clone_size: -; j_call: TRBJ1-2; d_call: -
cdr3_nt: TGTGCCATTGGACAGACCACAGATACGCAGTATTTT; cdr3_aa: CAIGQTTDTQYF; v_call: TRBV6-6; clone_size: -; j_call: TRBJ2-3; d_call: -
cdr3_nt: TGTGCCAGCAGTCCCTATTCGACAGGCAGTAAAGCTTTCTTT; cdr3_aa: CASSPYSTGSKAFF; v_call: TRBV28; clone_size: -; j_call: TRBJ1-1; d_call: -
cdr3_nt: TGTGCCAGTAGGGTTCAGGGGCCAGGACAGCCCCAGCATTTT; cdr3_aa: CASRVQGPGQPQHF; v_call: TRBV19; clone_size: -; j_call: TRBJ1-5; d_call: -
cdr3_nt: TGCGCCAGCAGCCCTGGCGCGGGGGGGTACAATGAGCAGTTCTTC; cdr3_aa: CASSPGAGGYNEQFF; v_call: TRBV4-3; clone_size: -; j_call: TRBJ2-1; d_call: TRBD2
cdr3_nt: TGTGCCAGCAGCTCCTGTGAGGGGGTGGTGATGGAAGCTTTCTTT; cdr3_aa: CASSSCEGVVMEAFF; v_call: TRBV21-1; clone_size: few; j_call: TRBJ1-1; d_call: -
cdr3_nt: TGTGCCAGCAGCCCGGCTGGGACAAGATCGGTCACAGATACGCAGTATTTT; cdr3_aa: CASSPAGTRSVTDTQYF; v_call: TRBV7-3; clone_size: -; j_call: TRBJ2-3; d_call: -
cdr3_nt: TGTGCCAGCAGCTCCCAGGGCCGAGGCACCGGGGAGCTGTTTTTT; cdr3_aa: CASSSQGRGTGELFF; v_call: TRBV7-3; clone_size: -; j_call: TRBJ2-2; d_call: -
cdr3_nt: TGTGCCTGGAGTGTACCGGGGGAGGGGCCTCAGCCCCAGCATTTT; cdr3_aa: CAWSVPGEGPQPQHF; v_call: TRBV30; clone_size: -; j_call: TRBJ1-5; d_call: -
cdr3_nt: TGCGCCAGCAGTGAGGTTCGGGGGACCGGGACTGAGCAGTACTTC; cdr3_aa: CASSEVRGTGTEQYF; v_call: TRBV10-1; clone_size: -; j_call: TRBJ2-7; d_call: -
cdr3_nt: TGTGCCAGCAGAACGACAGGGGTGGCCTCCTACGAGCAGTACTTC; cdr3_aa: CASRTTGVASYEQYF; v_call: TRBV7-2; clone_size: once; j_call: TRBJ2-7; d_call: TRBD1
cdr3_nt: TGTGCCAGCAGCTCGGAGTCCGGGACAGGGGCTTACAATGAGCAGTTCTTC; cdr3_aa: CASSSESGTGAYNEQFF; v_call: TRBV9; clone_size: -; j_call: TRBJ2-1; d_call: TRBD1
cdr3_nt: TGTGCCAGCAGCCCCCTGGCGGCACACACTGAAGCTTTCTTT; cdr3_aa: CASSPLAAHTEAFF; v_call: TRBV5-4; clone_size: -; j_call: TRBJ1-1; d_call: -
cdr3_nt: TGTGCCAGCAGCGCGCTTGGCCCCGCGGGGACCGGGGAGCTGTTTTTT; cdr3_aa: CASSALGPAGTGELFF; v_call: TRBV5-8; clone_size: -; j_call: TRBJ2-2; d_call: -
cdr3_nt: TGTGCCAGTAGTATTTGGTCTACCTATAATGAGCAGTTCTTC; cdr3_aa: CASSIWSTYNEQFF; v_call: TRBV19; clone_size: -; j_call: TRBJ2-1; d_call: -
cdr3_nt: TGTGCCAGCAGCTTAACAGCCCTAAACGAGCAGTACTTC; cdr3_aa: CASSLTALNEQYF; v_call: TRBV7-3; clone_size: -; j_call: TRBJ2-7; d_call: -
cdr3_nt: TGCGCCAGCAGCTTAGGGGCAGCTAACACTGAAGCTTTCTTT; cdr3_aa: CASSLGAANTEAFF; v_call: TRBV5-1; clone_size: once; j_call: TRBJ1-1; d_call: -
cdr3_nt: TGTGCCAGCAGTACTGACAGGGACACTGAAGCTTTCTTT; cdr3_aa: CASSTDRDTEAFF; v_call: TRBV2; clone_size: -; j_call: TRBJ1-1; d_call: TRBD1
cdr3_nt: TGCGCCAGCAGGCAGGGGGTCTATGGCTACACCTTC; cdr3_aa: CASRQGVYGYTF; v_call: TRBV5-1; clone_size: -; j_call: TRBJ1-2; d_call: TRBD1
cdr3_nt: TGCGCCAGCAGCCAAGTTCTCTCGGGGGGCATTAACACCGGGGAGCTGTTTTTT; cdr3_aa: CASSQVLSGGINTGELFF; v_call: TRBV4-3; clone_size: -; j_call: TRBJ2-2; d_call: -
cdr3_nt: TGTGCCAGCAGCACCGACAGAAACTATGGCTACACCTTC; cdr3_aa: CASSTDRNYGYTF; v_call: TRBV9; clone_size: once; j_call: TRBJ1-2; d_call: -
cdr3_nt: TGCAGCGTTGTAGTCCACTCGAACACTGAAGCTTTCTTT; cdr3_aa: CSVVVHSNTEAFF; v_call: TRBV29-1; clone_size: -; j_call: TRBJ1-1; d_call: -
cdr3_nt: TGTGCCAGCAGCTCTGGACTGGAGAACAATGAGCAGTTCTTC; cdr3_aa: CASSSGLENNEQFF; v_call: TRBV7-3; clone_size: -; j_call: TRBJ2-1; d_call: -
cdr3_nt: TGTGCCAGCAAGTCCGACAGGGTCCTCTCGACACCCCTCCACTTT; cdr3_aa: CASKSDRVLSTPLHF; v_call: TRBV2; clone_size: -; j_call: TRBJ1-6; d_call: TRBD1
cdr3_nt: TGTGCCAGCAGCTTAGCTGACATTAATCAGCCCCAGCATTTT; cdr3_aa: CASSLADINQPQHF; v_call: TRBV7-2; clone_size: -; j_call: TRBJ1-5; d_call: -
cdr3_nt: TGTGCCAGTAGTATACGGGCCGCGGGTAATGCTGCAGATACGCAGTATTTT; cdr3_aa: CASSIRAAGNAADTQYF; v_call: TRBV19; clone_size: -; j_call: TRBJ2-3; d_call: -